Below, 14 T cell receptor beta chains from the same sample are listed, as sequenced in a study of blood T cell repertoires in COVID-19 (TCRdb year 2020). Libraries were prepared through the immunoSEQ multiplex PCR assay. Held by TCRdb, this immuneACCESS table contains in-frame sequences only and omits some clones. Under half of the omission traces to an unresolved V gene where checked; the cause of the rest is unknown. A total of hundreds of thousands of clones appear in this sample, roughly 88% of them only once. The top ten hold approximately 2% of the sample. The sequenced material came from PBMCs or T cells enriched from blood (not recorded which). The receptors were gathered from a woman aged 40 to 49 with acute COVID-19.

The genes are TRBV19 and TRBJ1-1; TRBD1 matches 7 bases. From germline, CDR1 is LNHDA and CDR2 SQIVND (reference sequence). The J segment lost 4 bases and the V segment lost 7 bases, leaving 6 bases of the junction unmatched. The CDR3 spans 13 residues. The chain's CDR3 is CASNEGAGTEAFF. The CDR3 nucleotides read TGTGCCAGTAATGAGGGGGCTGGCACTGAAGCTTTCTTT. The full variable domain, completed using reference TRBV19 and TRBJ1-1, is DGGITQSPKYLFRKEGQNVTLSCEQNLNHDAMYWYRQDPGQGLRLIYYSQIVNDFQKGDIAEGYSVSREKKESFPLTVTSAQKNPTAFYLCASNEGAGTEAFFGQGTRLTVV.

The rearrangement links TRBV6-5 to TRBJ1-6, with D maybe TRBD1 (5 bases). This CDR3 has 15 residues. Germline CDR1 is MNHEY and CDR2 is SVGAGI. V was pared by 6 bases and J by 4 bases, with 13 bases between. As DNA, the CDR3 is TGTGCCAGCAGATTGGCACAGGAGTATAATTCACCCCTCCACTTT. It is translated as CASRLAQEYNSPLHF.

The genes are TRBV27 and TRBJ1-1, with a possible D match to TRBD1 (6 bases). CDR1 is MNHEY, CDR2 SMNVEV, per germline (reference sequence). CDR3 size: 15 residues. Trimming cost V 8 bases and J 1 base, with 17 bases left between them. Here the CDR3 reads CASPGGHKGNTEAFF. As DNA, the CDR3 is TGTGCCAGCCCCGGGGGGCATAAAGGGAACACTGAAGCTTTCTTT.

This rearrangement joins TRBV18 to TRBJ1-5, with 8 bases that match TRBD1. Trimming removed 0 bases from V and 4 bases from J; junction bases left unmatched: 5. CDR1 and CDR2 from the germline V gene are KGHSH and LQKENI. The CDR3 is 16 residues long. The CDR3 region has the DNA TGTGCCAGCTCACCACCGACAGGGGCGTCGAATCAGCCCCAGCATTTT. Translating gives CASSPPTGASNQPQHF.

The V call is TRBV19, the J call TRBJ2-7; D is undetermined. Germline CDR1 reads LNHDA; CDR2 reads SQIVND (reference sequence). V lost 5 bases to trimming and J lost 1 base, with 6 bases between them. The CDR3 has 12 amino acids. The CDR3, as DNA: TGTGCCAGTAGTGCAGGTTCCTACGAGCAGTACTTC. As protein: CASSAGSYEQYF.

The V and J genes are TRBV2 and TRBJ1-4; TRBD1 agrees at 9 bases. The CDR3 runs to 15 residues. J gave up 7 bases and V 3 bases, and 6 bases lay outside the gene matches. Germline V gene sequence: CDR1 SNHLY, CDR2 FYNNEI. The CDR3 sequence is CASSESGTGFEKLFF. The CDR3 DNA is TGTGCCAGCAGTGAGTCTGGGACAGGGTTTGAAAAACTGTTTTTT.

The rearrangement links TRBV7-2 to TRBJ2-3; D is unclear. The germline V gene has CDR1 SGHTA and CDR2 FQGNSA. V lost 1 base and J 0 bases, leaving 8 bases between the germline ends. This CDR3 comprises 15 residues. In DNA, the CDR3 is TGTGCCAGCAGCTTAGGGCTCCCTAGCACAGATACGCAGTATTTT. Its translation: CASSLGLPSTDTQYF.

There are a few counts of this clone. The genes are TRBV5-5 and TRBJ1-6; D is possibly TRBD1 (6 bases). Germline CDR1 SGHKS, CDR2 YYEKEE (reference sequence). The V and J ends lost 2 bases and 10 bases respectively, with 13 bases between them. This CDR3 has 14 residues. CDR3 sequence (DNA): TGTGCCAGCAGCTTATGGGACAATCGGTCACCCCTCCACTTT. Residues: CASSLWDNRSPLHF.

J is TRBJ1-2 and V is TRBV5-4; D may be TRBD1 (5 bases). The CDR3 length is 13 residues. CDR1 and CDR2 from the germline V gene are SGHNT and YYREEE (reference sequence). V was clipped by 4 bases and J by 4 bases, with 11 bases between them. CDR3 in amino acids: CASSPSTVYGYTF. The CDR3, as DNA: TGTGCCAGCAGCCCATCGACAGTCTATGGCTACACCTTC.

CDR3 amino acids: CASRDRELLETQYF. For the CDR3, the DNA is TGCGCCAGCCGCGACAGGGAGTTGTTAGAGACCCAGTACTTC. This chain joins TRBV5-1 and TRBJ2-5; the match to TRBD1 covers 7 bases. Germline CDR1 is SGHRS and CDR2 is YFSETQ. Trimming cost V 7 bases and J 4 bases; bases outside gene matches: 10. The CDR3 length is 14 residues.

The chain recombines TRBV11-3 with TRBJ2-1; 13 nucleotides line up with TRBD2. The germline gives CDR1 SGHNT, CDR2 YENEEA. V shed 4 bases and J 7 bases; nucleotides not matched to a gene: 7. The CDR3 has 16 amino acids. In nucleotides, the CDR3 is TGTGCCAGCAGCTCGCGACTAGCGGGGGGAATTAATGAGCAGTTCTTC. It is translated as CASSSRLAGGINEQFF.

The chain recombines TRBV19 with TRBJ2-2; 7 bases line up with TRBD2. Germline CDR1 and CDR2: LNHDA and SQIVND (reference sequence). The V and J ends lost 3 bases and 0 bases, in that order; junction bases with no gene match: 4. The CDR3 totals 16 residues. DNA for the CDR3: TGTGCCAGTAGTATTTCAACTAGCGCGAACACCGGGGAGCTGTTTTTT. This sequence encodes CASSISTSANTGELFF.

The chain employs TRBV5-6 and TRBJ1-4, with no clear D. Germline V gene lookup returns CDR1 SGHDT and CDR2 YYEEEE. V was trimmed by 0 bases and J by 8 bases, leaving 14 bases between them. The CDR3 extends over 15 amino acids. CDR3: CASSLGIRGGEKLFF. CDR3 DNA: TGTGCCAGCAGCTTGGGTATCCGGGGAGGAGAAAAACTGTTTTTT.

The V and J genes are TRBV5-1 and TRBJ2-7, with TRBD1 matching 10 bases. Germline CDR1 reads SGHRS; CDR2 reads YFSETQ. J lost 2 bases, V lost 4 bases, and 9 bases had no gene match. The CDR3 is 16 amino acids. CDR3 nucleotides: TGCGCCAGCAGCGCCTACACCGGGACAGGGGCCTACGAGCAGTACTTC. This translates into CASSAYTGTGAYEQYF.